Shown below are 28 T cell receptor beta chains from a single sample sequenced in a study of T cell repertoires in cytomegalovirus infection. TCRdb re-analysed the reads in MiXCR, keeping a single row per CDR3 protein. The sample lists nearly 550,000 distinct CDR3 sequences, about 15% occurring once. Sequences were obtained from CD8+ T cells from PBMCs. The source is a human donor in good health (CMV status not recorded). Some clones in this sample may be carry-over from other donors' samples.

As regards this clonotype: Likely a read error: the CDR3 ends without its conserved phenylalanine or tryptophan. This chain links TRBV27 with TRBJ2-1; 13 bases line up with TRBD2. There are 15 residues in the CDR3. Looked up from germline, CDR1 is MNHEY and CDR2 is SMNVEV (reference sequence). The V segment lost 5 bases and the J segment 7 bases; nucleotides outside the gene matches: 5. CDR3 region: CASSPTSGGSNEQFY. The CDR3 nucleotides read TGTGCCAGCAGTCCGACTAGCGGGGGGAGTAATGAGCAGTTCTAC.

The rearrangement uses TRBV7-9 and TRBJ2-1; 11 nucleotides align to TRBD2. CDR1 is SEHNR, CDR2 FQNEAQ, per germline (reference sequence). This CDR3 is 15 amino acids long. With 5 bases clipped from V and 8 bases from J, the junction kept 8 bases outside the gene matches. CDR3: CASSRRLAGRDEQFF. CDR3 nucleotide sequence: TGTGCCAGCAGCCGCCGACTAGCGGGGCGGGATGAGCAGTTCTTC.

This clonotype occurred a few times. The DNA of the CDR3 is TGTGCCAGCAGCCCCGACTCCTTTGCCGAGCAGTACTTC. Amino acid sequence: CASSPDSFAEQYF. The gene calls are TRBV4-2 and TRBJ2-7; D is undetermined. This CDR3 is 13 amino acids long. Germline CDR1 reads LGHNA; CDR2 reads YNFKEQ. Trimming cost V 4 bases and J 6 bases, with 13 bases left between them.

CDR3 DNA sequence: TGCAGTGCTAGAGATCGGGGGGAGGGCTACACCTTC. It translates to CSARDRGEGYTF. V and J are TRBV20-1 and TRBJ1-2; possibly TRBD1 for D (5 bases). The V gene lost 0 bases and the J gene lost 8 bases, with 10 bases spanning the gap. The CDR3 runs 12 residues. Germline assignment: CDR1 DFQATT and CDR2 SNEGSKA (reference sequence).

This clonotype was observed many times. The chain links TRBV7-9 to TRBJ2-1; perhaps TRBD2 as D (6 bases). Germline V lookup: CDR1 SEHNR, CDR2 FQNEAQ (reference sequence). V was shortened by 5 bases and J by 6 bases, with 17 bases between the two germline ends. The CDR3 has 15 amino acids. The CDR3: CASSPPGVGSNEQFF. The CDR3 DNA follows: TGTGCCAGCAGCCCCCCGGGTGTCGGGAGCAATGAGCAGTTCTTC.

The V gene is TRBV19, the J gene TRBJ2-7; D gene ambiguous. The CDR3 totals 13 residues. The V gene's germline CDR1 is LNHDA and CDR2 SQIVND (reference sequence). The V and J ends lost 3 bases and 9 bases respectively, with 15 bases between them. CDR3 residues: CASSIVFGDAQYF. The CDR3 bases are TGTGCCAGTAGTATTGTATTTGGAGACGCGCAGTACTTC.

The gene calls are TRBV5-4 and TRBJ2-3; possible D gene TRBD2, 7 bases. The length of the CDR3 is 16 residues. V was pared by 1 base and J by 1 base, with 13 bases between. Germline loops: CDR1 SGHNT, CDR2 YYREEE (reference sequence). As DNA, the CDR3 is TGTGCCAGCAGCTTGTTGGGAGGGGGGGGCACAGATACGCAGTATTTT. Translating gives CASSLLGGGGTDTQYF.

The chain uses TRBV27 and TRBJ1-2; possible D gene TRBD1, 5 bases. This CDR3 has 14 amino acids. Germline CDR1 MNHEY, CDR2 SMNVEV (reference sequence). The V gene lost 4 bases and the J gene lost 8 bases, with 17 bases spanning the gap. In nucleotides, the CDR3 is TGTGCCAGCAGTTCCCGGGCAGGGCGACTAGGCTACACCTTC. Translating it yields CASSSRAGRLGYTF.

The chain uses TRBV5-5 and TRBJ1-2; 7 positions match TRBD1. The germline V gene encodes CDR1 SGHKS and CDR2 YYEKEE (reference sequence). With V trimmed by 2 bases and J by 0 bases, 4 bases remained unmatched. The CDR3 spans 15 residues. The CDR3 DNA is TGTGCCAGCAGCTTCCTCGACAGGGCTAACTATGGCTACACCTTC. Translation: CASSFLDRANYGYTF.

The V and J genes are TRBV5-5 and TRBJ2-1; D might be TRBD1 (5 bases). There are 14 residues in the CDR3. Per the germline V gene, CDR1 is SGHKS and CDR2 is YYEKEE (reference sequence). V was clipped by 4 bases and J by 4 bases, with 12 bases between them. The CDR3 spells CASSVADNYNEQFF. CDR3 coding DNA: TGTGCCAGCAGCGTCGCGGACAATTACAATGAGCAGTTCTTC.

Ten or more counts support this clonotype. V is TRBV4-1 and J is TRBJ2-7, with 9 bases that match TRBD2. In germline, CDR1 is MGHRA, CDR2 YSYEKL. The CDR3 is made up of 15 amino acids. The V and J ends lost 4 bases and 6 bases, in that order; junction bases with no gene match: 10. CDR3 nucleotides: TGCGCCAGCAGCCCCACCCCCGGGACTAGCACCGAGCAGTACTTC. It translates to CASSPTPGTSTEQYF.

As to this clonotype: This may come from a read error, since a much larger clone is one base off. Given the absence of the conserved phenylalanine or tryptophan at the CDR3 end, a read error is likely. V and J are TRBV4-1 and TRBJ2-5; D not resolved. Trimming pared 4 bases from V and 5 bases from J, leaving 8 bases between. Germline CDR1 is MGHRA and CDR2 is YSYEKL. The CDR3 length is 12 residues. The CDR3 region is CASSRGFETQYL. CDR3 nucleotides: TGCGCCAGCAGCCGTGGGTTTGAGACCCAGTACTTA.

Ten or more counts support this clonotype. The chain recombines TRBV27 with TRBJ1-5, with D unresolved. The CDR3 runs 13 residues. Trimming shortened V by 4 bases and J by 0 bases, and 4 bases separated the two germline ends. CDR1 MNHEY and CDR2 SMNVEV come from the germline V gene (reference sequence). CDR3 loop: CASSYTSNQPQHF. The DNA for the CDR3 is TGTGCCAGCAGTTACACTAGCAATCAGCCCCAGCATTTT.

This clonotype has a count of ten or more. The chain has TRBV6-5 and TRBJ1-6; the match to TRBD1 covers 8 bases. The CDR3 has 20 amino acids. V lost 2 bases, J lost 6 bases, and 18 bases stayed unmatched. CDR1 and CDR2 from the germline V gene are MNHEY and SVGAGI. CDR3 DNA: TGTGCCAGCAGTTACACGTTAGGACAGGGAAGATACGGTACTAATTCACCCCTCCACTTT. Protein product: CASSYTLGQGRYGTNSPLHF.

J is TRBJ2-7 and V is TRBV27, with TRBD2 identical over 10 bases. Germline CDR1 reads MNHEY; CDR2 reads SMNVEV (reference sequence). The trim removed 4 bases at V and 4 bases at J, leaving 13 bases unmatched. This CDR3 is 17 amino acids long. CDR3 region: CASSSSASGSPIYEQYF. The CDR3 DNA reads as TGTGCCAGCAGTTCCTCAGCTAGCGGGAGCCCGATTTACGAGCAGTACTTC.

There are many counts of this clonotype. The rearrangement joins TRBV6-2 or TRBV6-3 to TRBJ1-6; D not certain. The V and J ends lost 2 bases and 3 bases respectively, with 11 bases between them. The CDR3 sequence is 16 residues long. CDR1 is MNHEY and CDR2 is SVGEGT in the germline V gene. The CDR3 reads CASSYLDRLYNSPLHF. CDR3 nucleotide sequence: TGTGCCAGCAGTTACCTGGACCGCCTCTATAATTCACCCCTCCACTTT.

This clonotype was seen at least ten times. This chain uses TRBV27 with TRBJ1-1, with 10 positions matching TRBD1. The J segment lost 3 bases and the V segment lost 0 bases, leaving 16 bases of the junction unmatched. This CDR3 has 20 amino acids. CDR1 and CDR2 (germline): MNHEY, SMNVEV (reference sequence). In nucleotides, the CDR3 is TGTGCCAGCAGTTTATCGTTCAACCGGGACAGGGGAAGGGCCTACACTGAAGCTTTCTTT. Its translation is CASSLSFNRDRGRAYTEAFF.

This clonotype was recorded a few times. The chain combines TRBV27 with TRBJ2-7, with 11 bases identical to TRBD2. Germline V gene sequence: CDR1 MNHEY, CDR2 SMNVEV (reference sequence). V gave up 6 bases and J gave up 4 bases; unmatched junction bases: 17. CDR3 length equals 18 residues. The CDR3 sequence: CASSPLEVLAGADYEQYF. CDR3 coding DNA: TGTGCCAGCAGCCCTTTGGAGGTACTAGCGGGAGCCGATTACGAGCAGTACTTC.

This clonotype was counted many times. The chain couples TRBV6-5 to TRBJ1-6; D unresolved. Germline values: CDR1 MNHEY, CDR2 SVGAGI. CDR3 length: 16 residues. V gave up 0 bases and J gave up 7 bases, with 13 bases separating them. The CDR3 loop is CASSYSTAGWNSPLHF. The CDR3 nucleotides read TGTGCCAGCAGTTACTCGACGGCAGGATGGAATTCACCCCTCCACTTT.

This clonotype appeared many times. An end of the junction does not agree with germline; a read error may underlie this. V usage is TRBV7-7 and J usage is TRBJ2-7; D possibly corresponds to TRBD1 (6 bases). Germline lookup yields CDR1 SSHAT and CDR2 FNYEAQ (reference sequence). The CDR3 sequence is 15 residues long. The CDR3 sequence is CASRLRTESSYEQYF. CDR3 nucleotide sequence: TGTGCTAGCAGACTCCGGACAGAGAGCTCCTACGAGCAGTACTTC.

With respect to this clonotype: A much larger clone lies one base from this, so it may be a read error. The rearrangement links TRBV11-3 to TRBJ2-2, with a weak D call TRBD2 (5 bases). Germline CDR1 is SGHNT and CDR2 is YENEEA. The CDR3 loop spans 14 amino acids. CDR3 nucleotide sequence: TGTGCCAGCAGCGCGGACCTGGCCCCCGGGGAGATGTTTTTT. Its protein is CASSADLAPGEMFF. The complete variable domain, with remaining parts taken from reference TRBV11-3 and TRBJ2-2, reads EAGVVQSPRYKIIEKKQPVAFWCNPISGHNTLYWYLQNLGQGPELLIRYENEEAVDDSQLPKDRFSAERLKGVDSTLKIQPAELGDSAVYLCASSADLAPGEMFFGEGSRLTVL.

This clonotype appeared a few times. This sequence joins TRBV5-4 and TRBJ2-3, with no clear D. V shed 0 bases and J shed 5 bases, with 13 bases lying between them. The CDR3 covers 15 residues. The germline V gene encodes CDR1 SGHNT and CDR2 YYREEE (reference sequence). The CDR3 loop reads CASSLAGSAQDTQYF. The CDR3 region has the DNA TGTGCCAGCAGCTTGGCTGGCTCAGCTCAAGATACGCAGTATTTT.

Notes on this clonotype: This may arise from a read error, as a much more abundant clone is one base away. Without the conserved terminal phenylalanine or tryptophan, this CDR3 likely stems from a read error. The chain employs TRBV12-3 or TRBV12-4 and TRBJ2-1; D remains ambiguous. V lost 3 bases and J 0 bases, leaving 12 bases between the germline ends. This CDR3 is 16 amino acids long. CDR3 region: CASSFNGQSSYNEQFL. Written as DNA, the CDR3 is TGTGCCAGCAGTTTTAATGGCCAGAGCTCCTACAATGAGCAGTTCCTC.

This clonotype was detected a few times. The CDR3 sequence is CSVESGDGTEAFF. Here the CDR3 DNA reads TGCAGCGTTGAATCGGGAGACGGCACTGAAGCTTTCTTT. The chain uses TRBV29-1 and TRBJ1-1; no reliable D call. Germline V gene sequence: CDR1 SQVTM, CDR2 ANQGSEA. V dropped 2 bases and J dropped 4 bases, with 11 bases sitting between them. This CDR3 is 13 amino acids long.

This clonotype was detected ten times or more. The rearrangement links TRBV7-9 to TRBJ2-3, with D possibly TRBD2 on 6 matching bases. The germline V gene has CDR1 SEHNR and CDR2 FQNEAQ (reference sequence). This CDR3 has 16 residues. Trimming pared 5 bases from V and 9 bases from J, leaving 24 bases between. CDR3 sequence: CASSPNRGTHTGTQYF. The CDR3 nucleotides are TGTGCCAGCAGCCCAAACCGGGGGACTCATACAGGCACGCAGTATTTT.

The table lists this clonotype with a few counts. V is TRBV6-2 or TRBV6-3 and J is TRBJ2-5; 7 nucleotides align to TRBD2. Unmatched junction bases numbered 13, after V lost 7 bases and J lost 5 bases. CDR1 and CDR2 from the germline V gene are MNHEY and SVGEGT. The CDR3 consists of 15 residues. CDR3: CASTLEGGLGETQYF. CDR3 sequence (DNA): TGTGCCAGCACCCTTGAGGGAGGGTTGGGGGAGACCCAGTACTTC.

This clonotype was detected many times. The chain has TRBV7-2 and TRBJ2-7; 7 nucleotides align to TRBD1. The ends lost 5 bases at V and 5 bases at J; junction bases unmatched: 6. In germline, CDR1 is SGHTA, CDR2 FQGNSA. The CDR3 runs to 13 residues. CDR3 loop: CASSPGTVDEQYF. The CDR3 DNA is TGTGCCAGCAGCCCCGGGACAGTAGACGAGCAGTACTTC.

Only a few counts were recorded for this clonotype. The chain joins TRBV5-1 to TRBJ2-7, with 9 bases aligning to TRBD1. V shed 2 bases, J shed 3 bases, and the junction held 15 bases outside the gene matches. The V gene's germline CDR1 is SGHRS and CDR2 YFSETQ. The CDR3 extends over 18 amino acids. The CDR3 DNA follows: TGCGCCAGCAGCTTCCTATGGTTGGGACAGGGCGAGGGCTACGAGCAGTACTTC. Its protein is CASSFLWLGQGEGYEQYF.